This T cell receptor (beta chain) comes out of a study of shared clonotypes between healthy human individuals. The overall study: Serving as donors were a couple of women and a few men, whose ages spanned 18 to 49.

The investigators split CD4+ cells into a CD45RA+ naive subset and a CD45RA-negative memory subset. Data came from immunoSEQ multiplex PCR; TCRdb stores just in-frame clones and leaves some out. The sample lists over a million clones; more than 95% were seen once. In its sample, this clone was seen once. J gave up 3 bases and V 5 bases, and 3 bases lay outside the gene matches. This CDR3 is 14 amino acids long. Germline V gene sequence: CDR1 SGHAT, CDR2 FQNNGV. The sequenced sample consisted of naive CD4+ T cells sorted from blood. This sample's subset: CD45RA+ positively selected. The J gene is TRBJ2-1, the V gene TRBV11-2; the match to TRBD1 covers 8 bases. This receptor was identified in a man younger than 45 in good health. CDR3 sequence: CASSRDRYYNEQFF. CDR3 sequence (DNA): TGTGCCAGCAGCCGGGACAGGTACTACAATGAGCAGTTCTTC.